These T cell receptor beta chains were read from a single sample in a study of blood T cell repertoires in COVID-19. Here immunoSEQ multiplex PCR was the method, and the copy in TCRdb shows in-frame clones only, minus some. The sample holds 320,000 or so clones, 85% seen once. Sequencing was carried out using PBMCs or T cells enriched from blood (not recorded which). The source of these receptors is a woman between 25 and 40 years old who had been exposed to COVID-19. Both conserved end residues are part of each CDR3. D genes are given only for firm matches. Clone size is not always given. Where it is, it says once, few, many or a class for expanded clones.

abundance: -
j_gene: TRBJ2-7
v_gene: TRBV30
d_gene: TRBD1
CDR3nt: TGTGCCTGGAGTGTACTACAGGGGGCGGGGGAGCAGTACTTC
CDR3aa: CAWSVLQGAGEQYF

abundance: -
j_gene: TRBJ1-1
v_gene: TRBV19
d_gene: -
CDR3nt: TGTGCCAGTAGTTCCAACCAGGGGAACACTGAAGCTTTCTTT
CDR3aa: CASSSNQGNTEAFF

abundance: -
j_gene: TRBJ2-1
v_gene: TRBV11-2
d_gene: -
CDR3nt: TGTGCCAGCAGCTTAGTTCGGGGGTCCAATGAGCAGTTCTTC
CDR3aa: CASSLVRGSNEQFF

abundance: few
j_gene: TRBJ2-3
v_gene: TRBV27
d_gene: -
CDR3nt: TGTGCCAGCAGGGAAGGAACGACTAGCACAGATACGCAGTATTTT
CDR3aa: CASREGTTSTDTQYF

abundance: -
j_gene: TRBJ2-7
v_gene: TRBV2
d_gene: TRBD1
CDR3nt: TGTGCCAGCACCGGGACAGGGGTCAACGAGCAGTACTTC
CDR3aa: CASTGTGVNEQYF

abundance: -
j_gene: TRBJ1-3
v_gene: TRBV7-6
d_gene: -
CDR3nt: TGTGCCAGCAGCTTCGGAGACACCATATATTTT
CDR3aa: CASSFGDTIYF

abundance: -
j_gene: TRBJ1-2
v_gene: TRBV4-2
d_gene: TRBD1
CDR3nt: TGTGCCAGCAGCCAAGTCGGGACAGGGGATGGCTACACCTTC
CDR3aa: CASSQVGTGDGYTF

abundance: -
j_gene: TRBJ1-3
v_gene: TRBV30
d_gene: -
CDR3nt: TGTGCCTGGAGTGCCCCGAGGCGATCTGGAAACACCATATATTTT
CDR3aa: CAWSAPRRSGNTIYF

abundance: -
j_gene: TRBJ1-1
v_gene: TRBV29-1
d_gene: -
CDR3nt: TGCAGCGTTGAAGGCGGTGGGAACACTGAAGCTTTCTTT
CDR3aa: CSVEGGGNTEAFF

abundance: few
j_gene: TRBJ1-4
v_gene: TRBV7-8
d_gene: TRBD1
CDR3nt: TGTGCCAGCAGCTTCCGGACAGGGCGGATGGCTAATGAAAAACTGTTTTTT
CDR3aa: CASSFRTGRMANEKLFF

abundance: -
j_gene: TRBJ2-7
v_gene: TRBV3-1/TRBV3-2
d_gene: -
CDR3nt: TGTGCCAGCAGCCAAGAGGAGTACTTAGGCTACGAGCAGTACTTC
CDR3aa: CASSQEEYLGYEQYF

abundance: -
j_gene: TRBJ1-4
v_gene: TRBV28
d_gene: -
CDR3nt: TGTGCCAGCAGTTTAGCGCATCGAAGCGGTGAAAAACTGTTTTTT
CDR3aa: CASSLAHRSGEKLFF

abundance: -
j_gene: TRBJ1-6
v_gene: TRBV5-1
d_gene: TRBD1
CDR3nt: TGCGCCAGCAGCTTGGGATCGGGACAGGGAGAGACACCCCTCCACTTT
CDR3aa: CASSLGSGQGETPLHF

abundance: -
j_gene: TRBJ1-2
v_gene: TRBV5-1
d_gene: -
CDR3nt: TGCGCCAGCAGCCCCCAAGGCAGCCCTAGATATGGCTACACCTTC
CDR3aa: CASSPQGSPRYGYTF

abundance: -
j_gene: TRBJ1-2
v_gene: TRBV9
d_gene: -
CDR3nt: TGTGCCAGCAGCGTAACCAGGGGCGATGGCTACACCTTC
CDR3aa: CASSVTRGDGYTF

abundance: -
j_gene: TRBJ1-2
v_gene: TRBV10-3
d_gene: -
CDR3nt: TGTGCCATCAGGGGCGCTAACTATGGCTACACCTTC
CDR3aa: CAIRGANYGYTF

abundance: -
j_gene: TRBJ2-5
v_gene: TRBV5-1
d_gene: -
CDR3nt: TGCGCCAGCAGCTTGGACGGGATGCAGACCCAGTACTTC
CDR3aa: CASSLDGMQTQYF

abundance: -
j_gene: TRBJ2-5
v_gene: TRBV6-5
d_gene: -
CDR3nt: TGTGCCAGCACTTTAGCTACAGGGATAGAGACCCAGTACTTC
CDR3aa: CASTLATGIETQYF

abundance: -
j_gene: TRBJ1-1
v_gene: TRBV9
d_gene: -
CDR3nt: TGTGCCAGCAGCGTGGAGATGAACACTGAAGCTTTCTTT
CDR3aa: CASSVEMNTEAFF

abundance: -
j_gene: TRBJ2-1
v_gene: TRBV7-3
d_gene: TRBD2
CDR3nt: TGTGCCAGCAGCTTAACCCTCCTAGCGGGAGGGTGGAATGAGCAGTTCTTC
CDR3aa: CASSLTLLAGGWNEQFF

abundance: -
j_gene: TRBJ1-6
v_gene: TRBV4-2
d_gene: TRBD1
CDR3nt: TGTGCCAGCAGCCAGGGACAGGGGAAGGAATCCTATAATTCACCCCTCCACTTT
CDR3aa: CASSQGQGKESYNSPLHF

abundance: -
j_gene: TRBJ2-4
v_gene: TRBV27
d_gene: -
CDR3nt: TGTGCCAGCAGTTTAGCGCTAGCCAAAAACATTCAGTACTTC
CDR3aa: CASSLALAKNIQYF

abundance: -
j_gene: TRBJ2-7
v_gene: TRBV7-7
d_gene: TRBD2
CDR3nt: TGTGCTAGCAGCCGAGGGGCTAGCGGTAACTACGAGCAGTACTTC
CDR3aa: CASSRGASGNYEQYF

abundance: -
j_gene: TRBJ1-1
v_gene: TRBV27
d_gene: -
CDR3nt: TGTGCCAGCAGTCCCATGGGAGGTACTGAAGCTTTCTTT
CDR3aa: CASSPMGGTEAFF

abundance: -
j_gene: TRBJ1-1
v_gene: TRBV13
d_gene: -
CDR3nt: TGTGCCAGCAGCGTGGACACGAACACTGAAGCTTTCTTT
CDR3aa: CASSVDTNTEAFF

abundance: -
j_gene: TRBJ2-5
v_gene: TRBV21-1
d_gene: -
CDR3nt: TGTGCCAGCAGCAAAGACATTGGAGAGGGGGAATGGCAAGAGACCCAGTACTTC
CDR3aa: CASSKDIGEGEWQETQYF

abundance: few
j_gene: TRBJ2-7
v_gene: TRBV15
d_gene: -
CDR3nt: TGTGCCACCAGCACCCCTATAATGCACGAGCAGTACTTC
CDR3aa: CATSTPIMHEQYF

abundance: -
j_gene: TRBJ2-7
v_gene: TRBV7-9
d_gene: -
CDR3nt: TGTGCCAGCAGCTTGCAGGCGGAGCAGTACTTC
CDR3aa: CASSLQAEQYF

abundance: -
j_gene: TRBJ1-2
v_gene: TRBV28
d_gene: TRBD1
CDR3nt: TGTGCCAGCAGCTCGGACAGGGTAGCTAACTATGGCTACACCTTC
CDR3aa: CASSSDRVANYGYTF

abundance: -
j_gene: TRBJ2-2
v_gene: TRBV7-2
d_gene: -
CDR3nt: TGTGCCAGCAGCTTGGTTCGGGGGGCGGGCACCGGGGAGCTGTTTTTT
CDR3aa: CASSLVRGAGTGELFF

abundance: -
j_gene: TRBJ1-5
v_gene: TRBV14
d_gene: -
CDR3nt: TGTGCCAGCAGCCAAGAAGATCCGAGTAGCAATCAGCCCCAGCATTTT
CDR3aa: CASSQEDPSSNQPQHF

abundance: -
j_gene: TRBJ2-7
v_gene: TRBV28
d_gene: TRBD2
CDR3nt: TGTGCCAGCAGTCGACCACTAGCGGGGGGGACATCCTACGAGCAGTACTTC
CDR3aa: CASSRPLAGGTSYEQYF

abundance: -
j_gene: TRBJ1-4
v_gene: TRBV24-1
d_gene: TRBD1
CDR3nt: TGTGCCACCAGTGAGGGACAGGGTACTAATGAAAAACTGTTTTTT
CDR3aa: CATSEGQGTNEKLFF

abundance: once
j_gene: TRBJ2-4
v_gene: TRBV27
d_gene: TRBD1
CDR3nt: TGTGCCAGCAGTCCCCGGACAGGGGAAGAAAAAGCCAAAAACATTCAGTACTTC
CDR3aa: CASSPRTGEEKAKNIQYF

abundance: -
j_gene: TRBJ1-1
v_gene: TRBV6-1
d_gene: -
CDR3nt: TGTGCCAGCAGTGACCGCGTATTGAACACTGAAGCTTTCTTT
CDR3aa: CASSDRVLNTEAFF

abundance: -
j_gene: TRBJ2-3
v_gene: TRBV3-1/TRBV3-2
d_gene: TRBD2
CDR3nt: TGTGCCAGCAGCCACAATCTCGGTAGCGGGTACACAGATACGCAGTATTTT
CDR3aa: CASSHNLGSGYTDTQYF

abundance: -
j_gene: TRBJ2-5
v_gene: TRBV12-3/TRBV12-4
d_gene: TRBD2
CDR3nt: TGTGCCAGCAGTTTCGGGGGGGAGACCCAGTACTTC
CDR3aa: CASSFGGETQYF

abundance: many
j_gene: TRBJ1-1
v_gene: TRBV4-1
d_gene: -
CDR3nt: TGCGCCAGCAGCGGTCGGACAGTGAACACTGAAGCTTTCTTT
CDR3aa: CASSGRTVNTEAFF

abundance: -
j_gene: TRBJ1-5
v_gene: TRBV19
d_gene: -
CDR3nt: TGTGCCAGTAGTATGGAAGGCAGGGTGTATCAGCCCCAGCATTTT
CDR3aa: CASSMEGRVYQPQHF

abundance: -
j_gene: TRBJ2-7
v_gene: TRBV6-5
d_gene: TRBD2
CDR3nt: TGTGCCAGCAGGACGGGGACTAGCGGGGACTACGAGCAGTACTTC
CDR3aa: CASRTGTSGDYEQYF

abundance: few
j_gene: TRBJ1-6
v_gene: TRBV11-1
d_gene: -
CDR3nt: TGTGCCAGCAGCCAGACAGCAGTACTGCTAAATTCACCCCTCCACTTT
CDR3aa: CASSQTAVLLNSPLHF

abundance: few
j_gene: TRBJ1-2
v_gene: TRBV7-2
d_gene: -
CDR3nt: TGTGCCAGCAGCTTAGAGGCGAGGGTCTACGGCTACACCTTC
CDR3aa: CASSLEARVYGYTF

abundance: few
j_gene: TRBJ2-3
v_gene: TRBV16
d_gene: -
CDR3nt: TGTGCCAGCAGCCAATCGATTCGGGGGATTACAGATACGCAGTATTTT
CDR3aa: CASSQSIRGITDTQYF

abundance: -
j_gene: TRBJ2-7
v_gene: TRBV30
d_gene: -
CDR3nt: TGTGCCTGGAGTCGTACGAGTGGTCACGAGCAGTACTTC
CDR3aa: CAWSRTSGHEQYF

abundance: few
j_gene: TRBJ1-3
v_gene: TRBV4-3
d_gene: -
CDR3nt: TGCGCCAGCAGCCAAGAAATGTCGTTCTCTGGAAACACCATATATTTT
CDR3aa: CASSQEMSFSGNTIYF

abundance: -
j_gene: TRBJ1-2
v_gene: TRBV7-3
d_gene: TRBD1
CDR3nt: TGTGCCAGCAGCCAGGGACAGGACTATGGCTACACCTTC
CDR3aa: CASSQGQDYGYTF

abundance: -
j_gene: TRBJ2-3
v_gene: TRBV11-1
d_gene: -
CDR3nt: TGTGCCAGCACCATTTCCGGATCCCGGGAGCAGTATTTT
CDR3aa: CASTISGSREQYF

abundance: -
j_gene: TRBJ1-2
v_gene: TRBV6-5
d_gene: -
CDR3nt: TGTGCCAGCAGTTACTCGGCAGATTCTAACTATGGCTACACCTTC
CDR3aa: CASSYSADSNYGYTF

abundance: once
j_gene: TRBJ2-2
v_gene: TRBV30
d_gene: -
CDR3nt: TGTGCCTGGAGTCTTCGAGGAGGCGAGGGCACCGGGGAGCTGTTTTTT
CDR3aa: CAWSLRGGEGTGELFF

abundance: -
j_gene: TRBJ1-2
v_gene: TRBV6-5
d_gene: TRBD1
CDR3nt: TGTGCCAGCAGTTACGGGGACAGGGGCGACCGGGGTGGCTACACCTTC
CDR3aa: CASSYGDRGDRGGYTF

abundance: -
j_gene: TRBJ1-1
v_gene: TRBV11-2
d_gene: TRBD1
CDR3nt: TGTGCCAGCAGCTTAACTCCGGGACAGAATGAAGCTTTCTTT
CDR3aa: CASSLTPGQNEAFF

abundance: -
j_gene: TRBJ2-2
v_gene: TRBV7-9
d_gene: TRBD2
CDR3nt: TGTGCCAGCAGCCCAGGGACTAGCCAGGCGAACACCGGGGAGCTGTTTTTT
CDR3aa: CASSPGTSQANTGELFF

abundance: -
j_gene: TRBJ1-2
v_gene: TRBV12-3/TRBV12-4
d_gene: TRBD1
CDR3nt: TGTGCCAGCAGTCTCGGGACAGGGAATGGCTACACCTTC
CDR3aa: CASSLGTGNGYTF

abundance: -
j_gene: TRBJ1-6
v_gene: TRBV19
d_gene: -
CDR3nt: TGTGCCAGTAGTATATCGCGGGATAATTCTCCCCTCCACTTT
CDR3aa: CASSISRDNSPLHF